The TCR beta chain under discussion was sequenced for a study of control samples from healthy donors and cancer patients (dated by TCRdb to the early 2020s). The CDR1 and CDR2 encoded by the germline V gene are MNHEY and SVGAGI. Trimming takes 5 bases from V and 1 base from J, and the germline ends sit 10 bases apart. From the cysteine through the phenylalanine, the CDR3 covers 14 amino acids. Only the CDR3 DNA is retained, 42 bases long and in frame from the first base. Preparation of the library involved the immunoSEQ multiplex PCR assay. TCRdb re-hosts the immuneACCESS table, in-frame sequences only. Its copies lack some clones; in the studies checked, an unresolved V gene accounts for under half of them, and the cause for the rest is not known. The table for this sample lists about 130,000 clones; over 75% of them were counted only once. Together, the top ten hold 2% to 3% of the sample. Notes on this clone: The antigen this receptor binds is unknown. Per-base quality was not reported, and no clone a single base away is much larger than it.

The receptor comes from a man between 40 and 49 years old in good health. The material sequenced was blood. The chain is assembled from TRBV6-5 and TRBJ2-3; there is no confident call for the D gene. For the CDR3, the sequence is CASSPYRGTDTQYF. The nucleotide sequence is TGTGCCAGCAGTCCCTACCGTGGCACAGATACGCAGTATTTT.